This TCR beta chain was documented in a study of response to subunit inactivated influenza vaccine. TCRdb analysed the RT-PCR reads with MiXCR anew, one entry per CDR3 protein. The sample comprises approximately 500,000 distinct CDR3 sequences, 12% to 15% of which are singletons, and over 8.5% rests with the top ten. V dropped 3 bases and J dropped 0 bases, with 9 bases sitting between them. In germline, CDR1 is SGHKS, CDR2 YYEKEE (reference sequence). This CDR3 has 15 residues. The receptor's source is a man in his forties or fifties who received an inactivated influenza vaccine. The chain is built from TRBV5-5 and TRBJ2-2; the D gene is possibly TRBD1 (5 bases). Sequences were derived from PBMCs from blood, sampled approximately 13 days after vaccination. This CDR3 reads CASSWTTANTGELFF. For the CDR3, the DNA is TGTGCCAGCAGCTGGACGACAGCGAACACCGGGGAGCTGTTTTTT.